The 32 T cell receptor beta chains presented below share a single source sample, sequenced in a study of identifying expanded T cells in peripheral blood. The repertoire was sequenced with immunoSEQ multiplex PCR; TCRdb's copy has only in-frame clones and lacks some. The table lists 70,000 to 100,000 clones, more than 70% of them singletons. The sequenced sample was blood. These receptors came from a person aged 18-70 years in good health.

The V gene is TRBV5-1, the J gene TRBJ1-1, with D possibly matching TRBD1 (5 bases). This CDR3 is built from 16 residues. Deletions cut 5 bases from V and 0 bases from J, with 17 bases between. The V gene's germline CDR1 is SGHRS and CDR2 YFSETQ. The CDR3 spells CASRWGKTSMNTEAFF. The CDR3 region has the DNA TGCGCCAGCAGATGGGGGAAAACCTCCATGAACACTGAAGCTTTCTTT.

This rearrangement joins TRBV28 to TRBJ2-1; D is uncertain. CDR3 size: 12 residues. Germline-derived CDR1 and CDR2 are MDHEN and SYDVKM. V lost 6 bases and J lost 10, with 13 bases in between. Here the CDR3 DNA reads TGTGCCAGCAGGGCCGGGTTCGGGGAGCAGTTCTTC. It is translated as CASRAGFGEQFF.

This chain uses TRBV5-1 with TRBJ2-3; the D is unclear. The CDR3 is 14 amino acids. CDR1 and CDR2 from the germline V gene are SGHRS and YFSETQ. Trimming took 0 bases from V and 2 from J, leaving 7 bases between them. The DNA of the CDR3 is TGCGCCAGCAGCTTGGAAACAGACACAGATACGCAGTATTTT. This encodes CASSLETDTDTQYF. The variable domain in full, with the rest retrieved from reference TRBV5-1 and TRBJ2-3, is KAGVTQTPRYLIKTRGQQVTLSCSPISGHRSVSWYQQTPGQGLQFLFEYFSETQRNKGNFPGRFSGRQFSNSRSEMNVSTLELGDSALYLCASSLETDTDTQYFGPGTRLTVL.

This clone was observed a handful of times. The V gene is TRBV28, the J gene TRBJ1-2; D is perhaps TRBD1 (5 bases). The CDR3 loop spans 12 amino acids. V lost 5 bases and J lost 6, with 10 bases in between. Germline CDR1 is MDHEN and CDR2 is SYDVKM. The CDR3 protein is CASSHGGDGYTF. The CDR3 DNA reads as TGTGCCAGCAGTCACGGAGGGGATGGCTACACCTTC.

The CDR3 coding sequence is TGTGCCAGCAGCTTGGCGAGACTAGCGGGGGCCGGGTCAGATACGCAGTATTTT. Protein sequence: CASSLARLAGAGSDTQYF. The chain couples TRBV5-4 to TRBJ2-3; 12 bases match TRBD2. CDR1 is SGHNT, CDR2 YYREEE, per germline (reference sequence). V shed 0 bases and J 4 bases; nucleotides not matched to a gene: 9. This CDR3 has 18 amino acids.

This rearrangement joins TRBV30 to TRBJ2-2; D remains ambiguous. CDR1 is GTSNPN, CDR2 SVGIG, per germline (reference sequence). The CDR3 is 12 amino acids. Trimming shortened V by 5 bases and J by 6 bases, and 10 bases separated the two germline ends. CDR3 in amino acids: CAWWEGPGELFF. In DNA, the CDR3 is TGTGCCTGGTGGGAAGGGCCCGGGGAGCTGTTTTTT.

CDR3 in amino acids: CASSRETASYEQYF. CDR3 coding DNA: TGTGCCAGCAGCAGAGAGACAGCCTCCTACGAGCAGTACTTC. This chain connects TRBV5-4 to TRBJ2-7, with D possibly TRBD1 on 5 matching bases. Germline V gene sequence: CDR1 SGHNT, CDR2 YYREEE (reference sequence). Between the trimmed V and J ends, which lost 4 bases and 0 bases, there was a span of 11 bases. The CDR3 contains 14 residues.

This clone was counted only a few times. Distinct nucleotide sequences in the sample also encode this CDR3. The V call is TRBV5-4, the J call TRBJ1-1; D uncertain. Germline lookup yields CDR1 SGHNT and CDR2 YYREEE (reference sequence). V shed 0 bases and J shed 5 bases, with 11 bases lying between them. The CDR3 totals 14 residues. CDR3 sequence (DNA): TGTGCCAGCAGCTTGGGAGGCGGGTTGACTGAAGCTTTCTTT. This sequence encodes CASSLGGGLTEAFF.

This sequence joins TRBV19 and TRBJ2-3; 13 nucleotides line up with TRBD2. Per germline, CDR1 LNHDA and CDR2 SQIVND (reference sequence). This CDR3 spans 18 amino acids. The trim removed 1 base at V and 3 bases at J, leaving 7 bases unmatched. This chain's CDR3 is CASSIVSRTSGRTDTQYF. The CDR3 region has the DNA TGTGCCAGTAGTATAGTCTCACGGACTAGCGGGAGAACAGATACGCAGTATTTT.

This chain connects TRBV5-1 to TRBJ1-1; tentatively, D is TRBD1 (5 bases). Germline-derived CDR1 and CDR2 are SGHRS and YFSETQ. Trimming removed 2 bases at V and 4 bases at J, with 12 bases between. This CDR3 contains 14 residues. The CDR3 here is CASSFGGVATEAFF. The CDR3 nucleotides read TGCGCCAGCAGCTTTGGGGGAGTTGCCACTGAAGCTTTCTTT.

This rearrangement joins TRBV11-2 to TRBJ2-6; D call uncertain. CDR1 and CDR2 from the germline V gene are SGHAT and FQNNGV. Trimming shortened V by 6 bases and J by 0 bases, and 9 bases separated the two germline ends. CDR3 size: 15 residues. As DNA, the CDR3 is TGTGCCAGCAGTGTCAGGAGCTCTGGGGCCAACGTCCTGACTTTC. Its protein is CASSVRSSGANVLTF.

The J gene is TRBJ2-1, the V gene TRBV28; D unresolved. This CDR3 spans 13 amino acids. The V end lost 4 bases, the J end lost 4 bases, and 8 bases lay between the germline ends. Germline V gives CDR1 MDHEN, CDR2 SYDVKM. CDR3 amino acids: CASSSRSYNEQFF. DNA of the CDR3: TGTGCCAGCAGTTCTCGATCTTACAATGAGCAGTTCTTC.

The DNA for the CDR3 is TGTGCCAGCAGTTTAAGACAGCAGAATGAAAAACTGTTTTTT. As protein: CASSLRQQNEKLFF. The chain recombines TRBV28 with TRBJ1-4, with D maybe TRBD1 (5 bases). V was shortened by 2 bases and J by 5 bases, with 9 bases between the two germline ends. This CDR3 spans 14 amino acids. Germline lookup yields CDR1 MDHEN and CDR2 SYDVKM. Full variable domain (missing parts from reference TRBV28 and TRBJ1-4): DVKVTQSSRYLVKRTGEKVFLECVQDMDHENMFWYRQDPGLGLRLIYFSYDVKMKEKGDIPEGYSVSREKKERFSLILESASTNQTSMYLCASSLRQQNEKLFFGSGTQLSVL.

The CDR3 coding sequence is TGTGCCAGCAGTTTAGACGGGGCCAACACCGGGGAGCTGTTTTTT. Translating it yields CASSLDGANTGELFF. The chain links TRBV27 to TRBJ2-2, with D perhaps matching TRBD1 or TRBD2 (5 bases each). CDR3 length equals 15 residues. Germline V gives CDR1 MNHEY, CDR2 SMNVEV (reference sequence). V was pared by 2 bases and J by 2 bases, with 9 bases between.

The rearrangement uses TRBV15 and TRBJ2-4, with no clear D. Deletions cut 9 bases from V and 9 bases from J, with 24 bases between. The CDR3 consists of 15 residues. Germline-derived CDR1 and CDR2 are LNHNV and YYDKDF (reference sequence). The CDR3 nucleotides are TGTGCCACAGCGCTTCGACCGATGCCAGAGAGCATTCAGTACTTC. Amino acid sequence: CATALRPMPESIQYF.

The gene calls are TRBV7-3 and TRBJ2-2, with 8 bases aligning to TRBD1. Trimming cost V 5 bases and J 7 bases; bases outside gene matches: 9. This CDR3 has 15 amino acids. Germline loops: CDR1 SGHTA, CDR2 FQGTGA. CDR3 in DNA: TGTGCCAGCAGCCCCAGGGGGCCCCCGGTCGGGGAGCTGTTTTTT. Its translation: CASSPRGPPVGELFF. The entire variable domain, with the rest obtained from reference TRBV7-3 and TRBJ2-2, is as follows: GAGVSQTPSNKVTEKGKYVELRCDPISGHTALYWYRQSLGQGPEFLIYFQGTGAADDSGLPNDRFFAVRPEGSVSTLKIQRTERGDSAVYLCASSPRGPPVGELFFGEGSRLTVL.

The rearrangement uses TRBV5-6 and TRBJ2-3; possible D gene TRBD2, 6 bases. Per germline, CDR1 SGHDT and CDR2 YYEEEE. The V and J ends lost 0 bases and 4 bases respectively, with 12 bases between them. There are 15 residues in the CDR3. The chain's CDR3 is CASSLASGAADTQYF. CDR3 in DNA: TGTGCCAGCAGCTTGGCGTCGGGAGCCGCAGATACGCAGTATTTT.

This clone was counted at least ten times. The V gene is TRBV6-1, the J gene TRBJ2-7, with D unresolved. CDR3 size: 13 residues. In germline, CDR1 is MNHNS, CDR2 SASEGT. The germline V and J ends were trimmed by 3 bases and 2 bases, with 8 bases remaining between them. The CDR3 is CASSDDETYEQYF. In DNA form, the CDR3 reads TGTGCCAGCAGTGATGACGAGACCTACGAGCAGTACTTC.

This sequence joins TRBV28 and TRBJ2-7; 8 nucleotides align to TRBD1. Unmatched junction bases numbered 10, after V lost 2 bases and J lost 7 bases. CDR3 length: 15 residues. Per germline, CDR1 MDHEN and CDR2 SYDVKM. CDR3 DNA sequence: TGTGCCAGCAGTTTAACTGCGCAGGGGGCGGGGGAGCAGTACTTC. Translating it yields CASSLTAQGAGEQYF. Looking up the rest from reference TRBV28 and TRBJ2-7 gives the full variable domain: DVKVTQSSRYLVKRTGEKVFLECVQDMDHENMFWYRQDPGLGLRLIYFSYDVKMKEKGDIPEGYSVSREKKERFSLILESASTNQTSMYLCASSLTAQGAGEQYFGPGTRLTVT.

This chain joins TRBV9 and TRBJ2-5; the D gene could be TRBD1 or TRBD2 (5 bases each). With 1 base removed from V and 2 bases from J, the gap between germline ends came to 12 bases. The CDR3 has 15 residues. Germline V lookup: CDR1 SGDLS, CDR2 YYNGEE. The CDR3 here is CASSVLSGRQETQYF. The DNA of the CDR3 is TGTGCCAGCAGCGTATTATCAGGGAGACAAGAGACCCAGTACTTC.

The chain recombines TRBV7-2 with TRBJ2-7, with TRBD1 identical over 7 bases. Germline CDR1 and CDR2: SGHTA and FQGNSA. Unmatched junction bases numbered 6, after V lost 3 bases and J lost 1 base. The CDR3 length is 15 residues. The chain's CDR3 is CASSLTGSESYEQYF. CDR3 sequence (DNA): TGTGCCAGCAGCTTGACAGGGTCGGAATCCTACGAGCAGTACTTC.

This rearrangement joins TRBV19 to TRBJ2-3; weak D call: TRBD2 (6 bases). V was shortened by 6 bases and J by 8 bases, with 18 bases between the two germline ends. The CDR3 runs 14 residues. From germline, CDR1 is LNHDA and CDR2 SQIVND (reference sequence). CDR3 bases: TGTGCCAGTAGCTCCGGACCGATGGGGGGTACGCAGTATTTT. It is translated as CASSSGPMGGTQYF.

The chain combines TRBV5-6 with TRBJ2-5, with D possibly being TRBD1 or TRBD2 (5 bases each). Germline V gene data show CDR1 as SGHDT and CDR2 as YYEEEE. The germline V and J ends were trimmed by 3 bases and 0 bases, with 15 bases remaining between them. The CDR3 covers 16 residues. CDR3 nucleotides: TGTGCCAGCAGCTCAGGGTGGGAGCACCACCAAGAGACCCAGTACTTC. It specifies CASSSGWEHHQETQYF.

The V and J genes are TRBV27 and TRBJ2-6; D gene unclear. Deletions cut 0 bases from V and 4 bases from J, with 10 bases between. CDR1 is MNHEY and CDR2 is SMNVEV in the germline V gene (reference sequence). The CDR3 has 16 amino acids. The CDR3 bases are TGTGCCAGCAGTTTATCCCCGCTCTCAGGGGCCAACGTCCTGACTTTC. This gives the protein CASSLSPLSGANVLTF.

This clone was counted a single time. Other nucleotide sequences from this sample produce the same CDR3. This sequence joins TRBV5-1 and TRBJ2-3, with D possibly TRBD1 on 5 matching bases. Between the trimmed V and J ends, which lost 0 bases and 2 bases, there was a span of 10 bases. CDR1 is SGHRS, CDR2 YFSETQ, per germline. The CDR3 runs to 15 residues. The chain's CDR3 is CASSLAGQSTDTQYF. Written as DNA, the CDR3 is TGCGCCAGCAGCTTGGCAGGGCAGTCCACAGATACGCAGTATTTT.

The J gene is TRBJ1-2, the V gene TRBV2, with D maybe TRBD1 (5 bases). In germline, CDR1 is SNHLY, CDR2 FYNNEI. The CDR3 totals 13 residues. V was cut by 4 bases and J by 5 bases, with 11 bases left in between. The CDR3 spells CASSGDGSYGYTF. The CDR3 DNA reads TGTGCCAGCAGTGGGGACGGTTCTTATGGCTACACCTTC.

This chain connects TRBV19 to TRBJ2-5, with D possibly TRBD2 on 6 matching bases. Germline values: CDR1 LNHDA, CDR2 SQIVND (reference sequence). V was clipped by 6 bases and J by 2 bases, with 13 bases between them. This CDR3 has 14 residues. The CDR3 DNA reads as TGTGCCAGTAGGATTCGAGGAGGGCAAGAGACCCAGTACTTC. This codes for CASRIRGGQETQYF.

The chain has TRBV5-4 and TRBJ1-2, with TRBD1 matching over 11 bases. Unmatched junction bases numbered 1, after V lost 4 bases and J lost 2 bases. This CDR3 is 14 amino acids long. CDR1 is SGHNT, CDR2 YYREEE, per germline (reference sequence). The CDR3 bases are TGTGCCAGCAGCAGGGACAGGGGGAACTATGGCTACACCTTC. Protein product: CASSRDRGNYGYTF.

This sequence joins TRBV9 and TRBJ2-7; the D call may be TRBD1 or TRBD2 (6 bases each). Germline CDR1 and CDR2: SGDLS and YYNGEE. V dropped 7 bases and J dropped 5 bases, with 19 bases sitting between them. This CDR3 has 14 residues. CDR3 nucleotide sequence: TGTGCCAGCGGCCCTGGAGGGGGTCTCCACGAGCAGTACTTC. It codes for CASGPGGGLHEQYF.

In nucleotides, the CDR3 is TGCGCCAGCAGCCCGGGGACAGGGCTCGAGCAGTACTTC. This encodes CASSPGTGLEQYF. The chain employs TRBV5-1 and TRBJ2-7, with 9 bases that match TRBD1. This CDR3 spans 13 amino acids. The V gene's germline CDR1 is SGHRS and CDR2 YFSETQ. J gave up 6 bases and V 4 bases, and 5 bases lay outside the gene matches.

The genes are TRBV5-5 and TRBJ1-6; no firm D call. CDR3 length: 15 residues. Trimming took off 2 bases at V and 0 bases at J, with 6 bases between the two ends. Germline-derived CDR1 and CDR2 are SGHKS and YYEKEE (reference sequence). The CDR3 region is CASSFQISYNSPLHF. For the CDR3, the DNA is TGTGCCAGCAGCTTCCAGATCTCCTATAATTCACCCCTCCACTTT.

This clone occurred a few times. This chain links TRBV4-3 with TRBJ2-3; 8 nucleotides line up with TRBD1. This CDR3 comprises 15 residues. Germline V lookup: CDR1 LGHNA, CDR2 YSLEER. J lost 2 bases, V lost 2 bases, and 3 bases had no gene match. CDR3: CASSQQGAYTDTQYF. The CDR3 DNA follows: TGCGCCAGCAGCCAACAGGGGGCCTACACAGATACGCAGTATTTT.